One and the same sample provided the 2 T cell receptor beta chains below, sequenced in a study of blood T cell repertoires in COVID-19. The protocol was immunoSEQ multiplex PCR, while the TCRdb copy is restricted to in-frame clones and leaves out a portion. The profile shows roughly 120,000 clones, more than 80% of them singletons. Sequencing used peripheral blood. All receptors derive from a woman aged 80 or older with COVID-19, enrolled during active disease.

This chain joins TRBV28 and TRBJ1-3; D is ambiguous. The CDR3 is made up of 15 amino acids. With 6 bases removed from V and 2 bases from J, the gap between germline ends came to 14 bases. Germline CDR1 MDHEN, CDR2 SYDVKM. The CDR3: CASSQTKKAGNTIYF. The CDR3 DNA sequence: TGTGCCAGCAGCCAGACAAAAAAGGCTGGAAACACCATATATTTT.

J is TRBJ1-5 and V is TRBV7-2; D is ambiguous. The germline CDR1 and CDR2 sequences are SGHTA and FQGNSA. The V and J ends lost 2 bases and 2 bases respectively, with 10 bases between them. This CDR3 is built from 15 residues. CDR3 residues: CASSLSKGGNQPQHF. The CDR3 DNA is TGTGCCAGCAGCTTAAGTAAGGGAGGCAATCAGCCCCAGCATTTT.